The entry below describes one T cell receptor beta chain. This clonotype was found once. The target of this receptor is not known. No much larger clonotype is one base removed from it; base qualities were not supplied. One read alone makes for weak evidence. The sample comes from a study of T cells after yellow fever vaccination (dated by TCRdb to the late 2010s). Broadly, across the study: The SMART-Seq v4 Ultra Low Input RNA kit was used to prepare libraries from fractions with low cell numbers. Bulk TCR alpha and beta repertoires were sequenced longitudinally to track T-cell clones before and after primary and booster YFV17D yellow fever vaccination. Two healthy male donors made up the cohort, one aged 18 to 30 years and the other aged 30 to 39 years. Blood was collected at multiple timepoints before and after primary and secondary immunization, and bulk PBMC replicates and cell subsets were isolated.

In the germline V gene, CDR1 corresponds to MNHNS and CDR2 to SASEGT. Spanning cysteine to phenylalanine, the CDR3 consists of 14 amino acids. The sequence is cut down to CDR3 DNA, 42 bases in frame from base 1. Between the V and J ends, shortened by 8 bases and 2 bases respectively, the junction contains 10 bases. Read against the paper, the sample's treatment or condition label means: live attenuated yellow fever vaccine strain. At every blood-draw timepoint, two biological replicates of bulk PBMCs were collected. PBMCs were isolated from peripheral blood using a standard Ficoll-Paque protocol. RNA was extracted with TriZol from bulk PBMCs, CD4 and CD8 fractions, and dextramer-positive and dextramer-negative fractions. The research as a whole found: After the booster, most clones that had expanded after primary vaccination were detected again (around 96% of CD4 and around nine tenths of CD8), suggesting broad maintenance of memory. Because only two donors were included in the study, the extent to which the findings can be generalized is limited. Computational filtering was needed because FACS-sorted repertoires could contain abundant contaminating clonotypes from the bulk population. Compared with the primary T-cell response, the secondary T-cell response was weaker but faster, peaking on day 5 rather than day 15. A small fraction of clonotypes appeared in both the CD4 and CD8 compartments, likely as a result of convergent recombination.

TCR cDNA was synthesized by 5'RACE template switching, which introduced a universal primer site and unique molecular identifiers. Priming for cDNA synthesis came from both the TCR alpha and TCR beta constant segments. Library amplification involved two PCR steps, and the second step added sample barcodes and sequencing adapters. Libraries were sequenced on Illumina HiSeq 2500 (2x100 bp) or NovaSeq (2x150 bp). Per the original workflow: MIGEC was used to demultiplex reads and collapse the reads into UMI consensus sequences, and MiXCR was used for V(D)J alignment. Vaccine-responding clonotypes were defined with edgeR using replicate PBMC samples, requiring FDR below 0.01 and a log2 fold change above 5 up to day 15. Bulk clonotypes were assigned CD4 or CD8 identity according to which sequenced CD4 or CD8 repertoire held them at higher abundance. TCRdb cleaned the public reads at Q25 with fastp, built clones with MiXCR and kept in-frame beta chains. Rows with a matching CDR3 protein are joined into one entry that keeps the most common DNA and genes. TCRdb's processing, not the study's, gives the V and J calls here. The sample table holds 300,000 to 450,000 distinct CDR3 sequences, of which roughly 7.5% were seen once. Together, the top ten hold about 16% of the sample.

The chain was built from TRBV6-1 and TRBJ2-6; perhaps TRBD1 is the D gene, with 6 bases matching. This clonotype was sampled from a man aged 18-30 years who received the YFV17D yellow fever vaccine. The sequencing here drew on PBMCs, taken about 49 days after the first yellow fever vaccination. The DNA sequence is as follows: TGTGCCAGCGGGAACAGGGCTGGGGCCAACGTCCTGACTTTC. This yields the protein CASGNRAGANVLTF.